A single sample is the source of the 16 T cell receptor beta chains below, sequenced in a study of shared clonotypes between healthy human individuals. Sequenced by immunoSEQ multiplex PCR; TCRdb stores in-frame clones only, minus some. The data contain roughly 700,000 clones, around 72% of them seen just once; the ten biggest clones take up over 1.5%. The sequenced material came from memory CD4+ T cells sorted from blood. Documented subset: CD45RA-negative fraction. The receptors here all came from a woman in her 30s in good health.

The chain links TRBV10-3 to TRBJ1-5; D might be TRBD1 (5 bases). The germline gives CDR1 ENHRY, CDR2 SYGVKD. CDR3 length: 15 amino acids. Trimming took off 0 bases at V and 4 bases at J, with 10 bases between the two ends. CDR3 nucleotide sequence: TGTGCCATCAGTGAGTCGATGGGGGTGAATCAGCCCCAGCATTTT. Protein sequence: CAISESMGVNQPQHF.

This clone was observed a handful of times. V usage is TRBV13 and J usage is TRBJ2-2; 8 bases line up with TRBD1. V lost 4 bases to trimming and J lost 4 bases; unmatched junction nucleotides: 5. From germline, CDR1 is PRHDT and CDR2 FYEKMQ (reference sequence). The CDR3 spans 15 residues. CDR3 DNA sequence: TGTGCCAGCAGCTCTGGGACAGGTGCCACCGGGGAGCTGTTTTTT. It yields the protein CASSSGTGATGELFF.

As regards this clone: Other DNA sequences in the same sample also yield this CDR3. CDR3: CASRPGQGTTNEKLFF. CDR3 in DNA: TGTGCCAGCAGACCCGGACAGGGGACAACTAATGAAAAACTGTTTTTT. This chain joins TRBV28 and TRBJ1-4, with TRBD1 matching over 9 bases. The CDR3 totals 16 residues. V lost 6 bases and J lost 0; bases outside the gene matches: 5. Germline V gene sequence: CDR1 MDHEN, CDR2 SYDVKM.

This clone was seen once. The V call is TRBV7-9, the J call TRBJ2-1; D assignment may be TRBD1 or TRBD2 (5 bases each). The germline CDR1 and CDR2 sequences are SEHNR and FQNEAQ (reference sequence). The CDR3 covers 16 residues. The V end was cut by 5 bases, the J end by 2 bases, with 16 bases between. This chain's CDR3 is CASSIGGSSTYNEQFF. In nucleotides, the CDR3 is TGTGCCAGCAGCATTGGGGGAAGTTCGACCTACAATGAGCAGTTCTTC.

The chain couples TRBV7-9 to TRBJ2-5; D ambiguous. CDR1 SEHNR and CDR2 FQNEAQ come from the germline V gene (reference sequence). Deletions cut 5 bases from V and 7 bases from J, with 8 bases between. The CDR3 totals 11 residues. CDR3 nucleotides: TGTGCCAGCAGCCCCGTTGGGACCCAGTACTTC. The encoded protein is CASSPVGTQYF. The whole variable domain, filled in from reference TRBV7-9 and TRBJ2-5, reads DTGVSQNPRHKITKRGQNVTFRCDPISEHNRLYWYRQTLGQGPEFLTYFQNEAQLEKSRLLSDRFSAERPKGSFSTLEIQRTEQGDSAMYLCASSPVGTQYFGPGTRLLVL.

This clone was seen a handful of times. Other DNA sequences within the sample encode an identical CDR3. The J gene is TRBJ2-3, the V gene TRBV11-2; D uncertain. The CDR3 is 12 amino acids. V lost 4 bases and J 3 bases, leaving 5 bases between the germline ends. Germline CDR1 and CDR2: SGHAT and FQNNGV. CDR3 region: CASSSYTDTQYF. In nucleotides, the CDR3 is TGTGCCAGCAGCTCTTATACAGATACGCAGTATTTT.

The chain combines TRBV10-3 with TRBJ2-7; TRBD2 agrees at 7 bases. V lost 2 bases, J lost 4 bases, and 5 bases stayed unmatched. The CDR3 length is 14 residues. Germline-derived CDR1 and CDR2 are ENHRY and SYGVKD. As DNA, the CDR3 is TGTGCCATCAGTGAGGCGGGAGAAGGATACGAGCAGTACTTC. Protein sequence: CAISEAGEGYEQYF.

This clone was seen only once. The rearrangement uses TRBV2 and TRBJ1-3; D perhaps matches TRBD1 (5 bases). V lost 7 bases, J lost 0 bases, and 16 bases lay in between. Germline CDR1 SNHLY, CDR2 FYNNEI. The CDR3 length is 16 residues. CDR3 loop: CASNGDGGSSGNTIYF. CDR3 in DNA: TGTGCCAGCAACGGAGACGGGGGTTCCTCTGGAAACACCATATATTTT. Variable domain in full (rest from reference TRBV2 and TRBJ1-3): EPEVTQTPSHQVTQMGQEVILRCVPISNHLYFYWYRQILGQKVEFLVSFYNNEISEKSEIFDDQFSVERPDGSNFTLKIRSTKLEDSAMYFCASNGDGGSSGNTIYFGEGSWLTVV.

The rearrangement uses TRBV1 and TRBJ2-7; the table's D call, TRBD2, was not checked against the DNA. TRBV1 has pseudogene status. This CDR3 contains 15 residues. The CDR3 loop reads CTSSPTLAESYEQYF. The CDR3 nucleotides read TGCACCAGCAGCCCAACTCTAGCGGAGAGCTACGAGCAGTACTTC.

This chain joins TRBV6-1 and TRBJ2-1, with D perhaps TRBD2 (8 bases). The CDR3 spans 15 residues. V was pared by 6 bases and J by 6 bases, with 18 bases between. Germline V lookup: CDR1 MNHNS, CDR2 SASEGT. For the CDR3, the DNA is TGTGCCAGCAGCGTAGGTCGGGAGGGGGCCAATGAGCAGTTCTTC. As protein: CASSVGREGANEQFF.

The chain combines TRBV5-4 with TRBJ1-4; 7 bases align to TRBD1. Germline V gene lookup returns CDR1 SGHNT and CDR2 YYREEE (reference sequence). The length of the CDR3 is 14 residues. V was pared by 3 bases and J by 7 bases, with 6 bases of the junction left unmatched. CDR3 coding DNA: TGTGCCAGCAGCTCAGGGACAGTTGGTGAAAAACTGTTTTTT. The encoded protein is CASSSGTVGEKLFF.

This clone is a singleton in its sample. DNA of the CDR3: TGTGCCAGCAGCCTTAAGCTAGCGGGATATTACGAGCAGTACTTC. Protein: CASSLKLAGYYEQYF. This rearrangement joins TRBV7-9 to TRBJ2-7; 9 nucleotides match TRBD2. V lost 5 bases, J lost 4 bases, and 9 bases stayed unmatched. Per the germline V gene, CDR1 is SEHNR and CDR2 is FQNEAQ (reference sequence). CDR3 length: 15 amino acids.

V gene TRBV7-9 combines with J gene TRBJ1-2; maybe TRBD1 (5 bases). In germline, CDR1 is SEHNR, CDR2 FQNEAQ (reference sequence). The CDR3 loop spans 15 amino acids. Trimming removed 1 base from V and 5 bases from J, with 14 bases in between. The CDR3 sequence: CASSLGYGGSYGYTF. As DNA, the CDR3 is TGTGCCAGCAGCTTAGGGTATGGGGGGTCTTATGGCTACACCTTC.

This clone was observed a single time. This chain links TRBV2 with TRBJ2-7; TRBD2 aligns across 14 bases. The CDR3 runs 14 residues. J lost 6 bases, V lost 8 bases, and 6 bases had no gene match. The germline gives CDR1 SNHLY, CDR2 FYNNEI. The CDR3 bases are TGTGCCAGCTCCGGGACTAGCGGGAGCGCCGAGCAGTACTTC. This codes for CASSGTSGSAEQYF.

This chain connects TRBV2 to TRBJ2-1; 8 nucleotides agree with TRBD1. Germline V gene lookup returns CDR1 SNHLY and CDR2 FYNNEI. There are 15 residues in the CDR3. J was trimmed by 6 bases and V by 6 bases; bases with no gene match: 10. Written as DNA, the CDR3 is TGTGCCAGCAGGTCGGCAGGGGGCGTCGGCAATGAGCAGTTCTTC. Encoded protein: CASRSAGGVGNEQFF.

Concerning this clone: A much larger clone is a single base away; this may be a read error. The chain combines TRBV27 with TRBJ1-5; no clear D. The V and J ends lost 2 bases and 3 bases respectively, with 5 bases between them. This CDR3 contains 13 residues. Germline V gene data show CDR1 as MNHEY and CDR2 as SMNVEV (reference sequence). The CDR3 here is CASSLLYNQPQHF. The CDR3 DNA follows: TGTGCCAGCAGTTTACTGTACAATCAGCCCCAGCATTTT.